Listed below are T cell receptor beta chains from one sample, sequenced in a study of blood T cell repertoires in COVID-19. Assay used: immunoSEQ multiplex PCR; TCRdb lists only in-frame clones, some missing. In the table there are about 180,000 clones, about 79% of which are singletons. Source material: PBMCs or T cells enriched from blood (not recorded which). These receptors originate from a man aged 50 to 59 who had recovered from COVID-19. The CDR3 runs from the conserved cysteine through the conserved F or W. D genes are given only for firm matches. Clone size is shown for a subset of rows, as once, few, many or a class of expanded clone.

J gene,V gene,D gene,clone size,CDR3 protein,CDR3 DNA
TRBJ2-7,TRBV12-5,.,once,CASALAGTYEQYF,TGTGCTAGTGCTTTGGCAGGGACCTACGAGCAGTACTTC
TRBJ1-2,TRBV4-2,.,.,CASSQDQGQYYGYTF,TGTGCCAGCAGCCAAGACCAAGGACAGTACTATGGCTACACCTTC
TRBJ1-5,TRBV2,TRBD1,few,CASSGTGARDQPQHF,TGTGCCAGCAGTGGGACAGGGGCCCGAGATCAGCCCCAGCATTTT
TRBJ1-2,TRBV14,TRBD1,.,CASSQGQGHRYGYTF,TGTGCCAGCAGCCAAGGACAGGGTCATCGGTATGGCTACACCTTC
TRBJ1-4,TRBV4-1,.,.,CASSQDQSPRGEKLFF,TGCGCCAGCAGCCAAGATCAATCCCCCAGGGGAGAAAAACTGTTTTTT
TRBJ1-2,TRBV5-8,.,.,CASSLDSYGYTF,TGTGCCAGCAGCTTAGACAGCTATGGCTACACCTTC
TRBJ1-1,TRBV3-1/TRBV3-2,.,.,CASTSEHTEAFF,TGTGCCAGCACTTCGGAGCACACTGAAGCTTTCTTT
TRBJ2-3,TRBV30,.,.,CAWSVNLATDTQYF,TGTGCCTGGAGTGTGAACCTAGCCACAGATACGCAGTATTTT
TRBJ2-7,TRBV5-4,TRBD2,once,CASSLLTSGGSYEQYF,TGTGCCAGCAGCTTGTTGACTAGCGGGGGCTCCTACGAGCAGTACTTC
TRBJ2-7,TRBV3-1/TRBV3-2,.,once,CASSQPNLFEQYF,TGTGCCAGCAGCCAACCTAACCTCTTCGAGCAGTACTTC
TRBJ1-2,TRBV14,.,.,CASSQSDRYYGYTF,TGTGCCAGCAGCCAATCTGACAGATACTATGGCTACACCTTC
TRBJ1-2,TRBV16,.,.,CASSQAGRDNYGYTF,TGTGCCAGCAGCCAAGCGGGACGGGATAACTATGGCTACACCTTC
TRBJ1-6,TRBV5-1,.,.,CASSSMPGGGISPLHF,TGCGCCAGCAGCTCAATGCCGGGGGGCGGAATTTCACCCCTCCACTTT
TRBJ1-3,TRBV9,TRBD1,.,CASSAGQGASSGNTIYF,TGTGCCAGCAGCGCTGGACAGGGGGCCTCTTCGGGAAACACCATATATTTT
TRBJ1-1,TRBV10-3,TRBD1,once,CAISGGQSAFF,TGTGCCATCAGTGGGGGACAGTCAGCTTTCTTT
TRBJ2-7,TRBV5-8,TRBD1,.,CASSLAGGQGAYEQYF,TGTGCCAGCAGCTTGGCAGGGGGACAGGGGGCATACGAGCAGTACTTC
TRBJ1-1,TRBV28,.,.,CASSPGSAAMNTEAFF,TGTGCCAGCAGTCCCGGGAGTGCCGCAATGAACACTGAAGCTTTCTTT
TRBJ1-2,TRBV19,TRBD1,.,CASSKRDRAGSGYTF,TGTGCCAGTAGTAAGAGGGACAGGGCAGGGAGTGGCTACACCTTC
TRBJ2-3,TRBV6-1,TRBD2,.,CASSDAAGGPTDTQYF,TGTGCCAGCAGTGATGCTGCGGGGGGGCCGACAGATACGCAGTATTTT
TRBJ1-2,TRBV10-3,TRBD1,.,CAISPGQGRANYGYTF,TGTGCCATCAGCCCAGGACAGGGACGAGCTAACTATGGCTACACCTTC
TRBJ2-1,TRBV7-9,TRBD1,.,CASRGQLVFANNEQFF,TGTGCCAGCAGGGGACAGTTGGTCTTCGCTAACAATGAGCAGTTCTTC
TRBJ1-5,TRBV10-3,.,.,CAIRDSNQPQHF,TGTGCCATCCGGGATAGCAATCAGCCCCAGCATTTT
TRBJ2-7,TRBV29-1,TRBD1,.,CSVAPGGGLSYEQYF,TGCAGCGTTGCCCCAGGGGGCGGGCTTTCCTACGAGCAGTACTTC
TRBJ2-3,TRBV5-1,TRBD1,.,CASSLDRGRPDTQYF,TGCGCCAGCAGCTTAGACAGGGGGCGCCCAGATACGCAGTATTTT
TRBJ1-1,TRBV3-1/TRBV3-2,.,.,CASSQETENTEAFF,TGTGCCAGCAGCCAAGAAACAGAGAACACTGAAGCTTTCTTT
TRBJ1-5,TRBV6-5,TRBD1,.,CASRRGPGGNQPQHF,TGTGCCAGCAGGAGGGGGCCAGGGGGAAATCAGCCCCAGCATTTT
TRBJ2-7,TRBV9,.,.,CASSVDGGGDIYEQYF,TGTGCCAGCAGCGTAGATGGCGGGGGCGATATCTACGAGCAGTACTTC
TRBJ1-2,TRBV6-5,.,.,CASSYRVSYGYTF,TGTGCCAGCAGTTATCGGGTCAGCTATGGCTACACCTTC
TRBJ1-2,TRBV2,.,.,CASSEFEANYGYTF,TGTGCCAGCAGTGAATTTGAGGCTAACTATGGCTACACCTTC
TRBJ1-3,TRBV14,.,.,CASSPVQDRGNTIYF,TGTGCCAGCAGCCCGGTCCAGGACAGAGGAAACACCATATATTTT
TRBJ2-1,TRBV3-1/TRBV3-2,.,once,CASSQGGGRFNEQFF,TGTGCCAGCAGCCAAGGGGGGGGGCGCTTCAATGAGCAGTTCTTC
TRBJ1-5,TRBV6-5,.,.,CASSSQGSNNQPQHF,TGTGCCAGCAGCTCACAGGGATCGAACAATCAGCCCCAGCATTTT
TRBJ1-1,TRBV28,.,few,CASSSWTRRTEAFF,TGTGCCAGCAGTTCCTGGACCAGGAGGACTGAAGCTTTCTTT
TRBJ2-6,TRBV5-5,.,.,CASSPVGASGANVLTF,TGTGCCAGCAGCCCCGTCGGTGCTTCTGGGGCCAACGTCCTGACTTTC
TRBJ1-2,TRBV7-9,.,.,CASSFKGIYDGYTF,TGTGCCAGCAGCTTCAAGGGGATATACGATGGCTACACCTTC
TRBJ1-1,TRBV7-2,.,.,CASSLAIFGGNTEAFF,TGTGCCAGCAGCTTAGCCATCTTCGGGGGTAACACTGAAGCTTTCTTT
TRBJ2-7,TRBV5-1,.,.,CASSFGENYEQYF,TGCGCCAGCAGCTTTGGAGAGAACTACGAGCAGTACTTC
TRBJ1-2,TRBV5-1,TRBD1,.,CASSTTGTGRDYTF,TGCGCCAGCAGCACTACCGGGACAGGGCGAGACTACACCTTC
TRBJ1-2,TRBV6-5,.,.,CASMAGVRYGYTF,TGTGCCAGCATGGCGGGCGTCCGCTATGGCTACACCTTC
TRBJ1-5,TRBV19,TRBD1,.,CASRKTGVGNQPQHF,TGTGCCAGTAGAAAGACAGGGGTGGGGAATCAGCCCCAGCATTTT